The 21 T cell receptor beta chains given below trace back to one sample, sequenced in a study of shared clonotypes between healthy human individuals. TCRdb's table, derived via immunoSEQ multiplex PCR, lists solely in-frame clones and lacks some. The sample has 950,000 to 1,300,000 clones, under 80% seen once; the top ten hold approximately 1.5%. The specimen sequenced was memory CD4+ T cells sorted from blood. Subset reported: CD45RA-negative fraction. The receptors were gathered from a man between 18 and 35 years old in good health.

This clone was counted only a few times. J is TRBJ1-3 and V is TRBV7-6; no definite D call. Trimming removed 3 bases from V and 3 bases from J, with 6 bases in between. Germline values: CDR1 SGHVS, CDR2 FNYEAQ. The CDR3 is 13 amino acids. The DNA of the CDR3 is TGTGCCAGCAGCTTGAACAGTGGAAACACCATATATTTT. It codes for CASSLNSGNTIYF.

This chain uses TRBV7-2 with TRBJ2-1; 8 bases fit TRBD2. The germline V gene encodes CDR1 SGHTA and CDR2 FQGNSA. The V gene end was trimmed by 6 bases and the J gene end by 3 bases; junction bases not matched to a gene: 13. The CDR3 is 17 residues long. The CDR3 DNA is TGTGCCAGCAGTTTTCCCCTCGTCGGGGGGGACTACAATGAGCAGTTCTTC. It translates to CASSFPLVGGDYNEQFF. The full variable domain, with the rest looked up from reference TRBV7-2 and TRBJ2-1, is GAGVSQSPSNKVTEKGKDVELRCDPISGHTALYWYRQSLGQGLEFLIYFQGNSAPDKSGLPSDRFSAERTGGSVSTLTIQRTQQEDSAVYLCASSFPLVGGDYNEQFFGPGTRLTVL.

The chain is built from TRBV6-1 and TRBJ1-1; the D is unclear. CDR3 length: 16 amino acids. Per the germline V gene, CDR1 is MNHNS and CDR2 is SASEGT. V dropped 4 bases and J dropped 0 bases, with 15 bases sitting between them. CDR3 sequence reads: CASSGVKGPMNTEAFF. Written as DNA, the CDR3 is TGTGCCAGCAGTGGGGTGAAGGGCCCTATGAACACTGAAGCTTTCTTT.

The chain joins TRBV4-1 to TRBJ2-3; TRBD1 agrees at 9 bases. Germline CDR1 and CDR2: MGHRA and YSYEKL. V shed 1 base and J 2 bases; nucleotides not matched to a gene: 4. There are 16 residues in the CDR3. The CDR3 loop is CASSQGGTGNTDTQYF. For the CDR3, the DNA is TGCGCCAGCAGCCAAGGCGGGACAGGGAACACAGATACGCAGTATTTT.

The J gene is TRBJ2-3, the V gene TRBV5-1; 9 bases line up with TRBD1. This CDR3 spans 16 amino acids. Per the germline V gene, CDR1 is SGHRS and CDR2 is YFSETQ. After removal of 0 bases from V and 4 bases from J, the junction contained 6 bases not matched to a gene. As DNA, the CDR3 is TGCGCCAGCAGCTTGGATTTGGGGACAGGGTCAGATACGCAGTATTTT. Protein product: CASSLDLGTGSDTQYF. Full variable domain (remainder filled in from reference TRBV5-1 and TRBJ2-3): KAGVTQTPRYLIKTRGQQVTLSCSPISGHRSVSWYQQTPGQGLQFLFEYFSETQRNKGNFPGRFSGRQFSNSRSEMNVSTLELGDSALYLCASSLDLGTGSDTQYFGPGTRLTVL.

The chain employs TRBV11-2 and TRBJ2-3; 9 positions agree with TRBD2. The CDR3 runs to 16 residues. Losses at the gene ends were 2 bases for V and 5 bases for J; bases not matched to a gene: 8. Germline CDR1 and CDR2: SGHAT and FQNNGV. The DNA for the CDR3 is TGTGCCAGCAGCTTACTAGGCGGGGGGGCCTTAGATACGCAGTATTTT. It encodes CASSLLGGGALDTQYF.

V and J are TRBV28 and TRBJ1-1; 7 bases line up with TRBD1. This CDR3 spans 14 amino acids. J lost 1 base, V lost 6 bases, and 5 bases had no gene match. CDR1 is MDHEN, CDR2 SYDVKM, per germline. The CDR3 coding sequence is TGTGCCAGCAGAGGAGGGGGCGGGAACACTGAAGCTTTCTTT. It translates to CASRGGGGNTEAFF.

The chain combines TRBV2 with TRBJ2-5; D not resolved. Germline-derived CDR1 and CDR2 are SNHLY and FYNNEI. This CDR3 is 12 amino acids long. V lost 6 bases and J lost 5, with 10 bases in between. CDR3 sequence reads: CASRILEETQYF. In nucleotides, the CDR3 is TGTGCCAGCAGGATTCTAGAGGAGACCCAGTACTTC.

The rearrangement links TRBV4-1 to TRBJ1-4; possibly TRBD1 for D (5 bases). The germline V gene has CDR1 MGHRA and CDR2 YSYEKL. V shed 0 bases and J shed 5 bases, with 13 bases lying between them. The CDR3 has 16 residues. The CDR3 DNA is TGCGCCAGCAGCCAAGAGGGGACGGGGGGGAATGAAAAACTGTTTTTT. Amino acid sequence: CASSQEGTGGNEKLFF.

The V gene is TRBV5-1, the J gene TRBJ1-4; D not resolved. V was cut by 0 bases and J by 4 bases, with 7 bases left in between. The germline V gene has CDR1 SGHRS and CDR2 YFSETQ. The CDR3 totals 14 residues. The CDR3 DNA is TGCGCCAGCAGCTTGGTACAGAATAATGAAAAACTGTTTTTT. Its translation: CASSLVQNNEKLFF.

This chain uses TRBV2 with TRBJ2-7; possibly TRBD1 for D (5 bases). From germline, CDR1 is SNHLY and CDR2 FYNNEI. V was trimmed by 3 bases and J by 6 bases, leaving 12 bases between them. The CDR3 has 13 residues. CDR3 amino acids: CASSDDRPSEQYF. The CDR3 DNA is TGTGCCAGCAGTGACGACAGACCTTCCGAGCAGTACTTC.

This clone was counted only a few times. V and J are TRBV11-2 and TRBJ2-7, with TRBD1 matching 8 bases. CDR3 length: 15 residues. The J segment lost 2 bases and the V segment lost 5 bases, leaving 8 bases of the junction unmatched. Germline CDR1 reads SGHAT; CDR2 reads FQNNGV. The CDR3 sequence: CASSKSAQGAYEQYF. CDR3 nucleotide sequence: TGTGCCAGCAGCAAATCCGCACAGGGGGCCTACGAGCAGTACTTC.

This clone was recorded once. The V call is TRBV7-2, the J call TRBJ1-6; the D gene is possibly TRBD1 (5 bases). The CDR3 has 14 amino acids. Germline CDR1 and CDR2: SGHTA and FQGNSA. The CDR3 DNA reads TGTTCCCAGGGACCCCTGACAGTAGGTTCACCCCTCCACTTT. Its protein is CSQGPLTVGSPLHF.

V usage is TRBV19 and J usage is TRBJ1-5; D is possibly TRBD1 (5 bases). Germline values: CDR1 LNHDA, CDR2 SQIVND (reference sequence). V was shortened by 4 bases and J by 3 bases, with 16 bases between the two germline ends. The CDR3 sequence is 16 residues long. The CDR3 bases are TGTGCCAGTAGTACCACAGCAGGGATCATCAATCAGCCCCAGCATTTT. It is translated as CASSTTAGIINQPQHF.

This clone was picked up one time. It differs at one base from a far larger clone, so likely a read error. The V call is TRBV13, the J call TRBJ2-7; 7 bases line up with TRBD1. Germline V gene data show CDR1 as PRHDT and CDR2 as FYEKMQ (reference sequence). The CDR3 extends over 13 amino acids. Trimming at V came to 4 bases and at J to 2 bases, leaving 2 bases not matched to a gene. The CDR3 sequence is CASSSGQTYEQYF. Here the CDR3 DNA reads TGTGCCAGCAGCTCGGGACAGACCTACGAGCAGTACTTC.

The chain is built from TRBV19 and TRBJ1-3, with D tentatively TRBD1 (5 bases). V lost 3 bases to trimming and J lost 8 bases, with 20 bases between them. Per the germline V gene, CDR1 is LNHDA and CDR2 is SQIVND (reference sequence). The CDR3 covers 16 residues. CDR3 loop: CASSITGTGVDDTIYF. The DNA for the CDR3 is TGTGCCAGTAGTATCACCGGGACGGGCGTCGACGACACCATATATTTT.

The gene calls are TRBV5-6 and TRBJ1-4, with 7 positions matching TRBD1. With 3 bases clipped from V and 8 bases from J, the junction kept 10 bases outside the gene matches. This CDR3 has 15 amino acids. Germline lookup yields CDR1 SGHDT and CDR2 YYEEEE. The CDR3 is CASSSTRGLYEKLFF. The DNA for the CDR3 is TGTGCCAGCAGCTCCACGAGGGGGCTTTACGAAAAACTGTTTTTT.

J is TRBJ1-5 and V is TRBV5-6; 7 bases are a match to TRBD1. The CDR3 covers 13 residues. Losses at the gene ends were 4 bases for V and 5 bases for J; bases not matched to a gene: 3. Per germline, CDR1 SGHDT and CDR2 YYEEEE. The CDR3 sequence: CASSMGTDQPQHF. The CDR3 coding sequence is TGTGCCAGCAGCATGGGGACAGATCAGCCCCAGCATTTT.

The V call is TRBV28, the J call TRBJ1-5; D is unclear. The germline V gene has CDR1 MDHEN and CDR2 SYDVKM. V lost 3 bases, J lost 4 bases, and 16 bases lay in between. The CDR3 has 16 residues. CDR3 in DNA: TGTGCCAGCAGTTTTTCCGGCTTTTTAGGGAATCAGCCCCAGCATTTT. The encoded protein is CASSFSGFLGNQPQHF.

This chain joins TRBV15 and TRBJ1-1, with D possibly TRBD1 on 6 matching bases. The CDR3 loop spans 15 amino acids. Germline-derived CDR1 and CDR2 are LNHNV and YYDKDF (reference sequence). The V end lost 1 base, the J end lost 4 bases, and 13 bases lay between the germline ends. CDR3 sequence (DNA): TGTGCCACCAGCAGAGGGGAAGGGGGGAGCACTGAAGCTTTCTTT. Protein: CATSRGEGGSTEAFF.

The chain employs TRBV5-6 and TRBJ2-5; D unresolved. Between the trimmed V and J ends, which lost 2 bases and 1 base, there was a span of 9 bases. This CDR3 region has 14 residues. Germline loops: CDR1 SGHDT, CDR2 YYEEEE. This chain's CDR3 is CASSFSGLQETQYF. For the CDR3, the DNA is TGTGCCAGCAGCTTCTCCGGCCTCCAAGAGACCCAGTACTTC.